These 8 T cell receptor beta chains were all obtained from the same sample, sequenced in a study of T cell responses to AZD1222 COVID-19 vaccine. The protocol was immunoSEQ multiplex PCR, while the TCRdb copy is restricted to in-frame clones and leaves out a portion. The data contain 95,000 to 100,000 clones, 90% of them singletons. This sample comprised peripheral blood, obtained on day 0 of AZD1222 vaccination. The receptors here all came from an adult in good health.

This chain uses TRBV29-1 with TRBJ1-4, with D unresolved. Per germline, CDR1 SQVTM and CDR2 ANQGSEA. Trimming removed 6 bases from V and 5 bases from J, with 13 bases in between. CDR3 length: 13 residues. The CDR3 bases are TGCAGCGTAACAGTAAACACCAATGAAAAACTGTTTTTT. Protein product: CSVTVNTNEKLFF.

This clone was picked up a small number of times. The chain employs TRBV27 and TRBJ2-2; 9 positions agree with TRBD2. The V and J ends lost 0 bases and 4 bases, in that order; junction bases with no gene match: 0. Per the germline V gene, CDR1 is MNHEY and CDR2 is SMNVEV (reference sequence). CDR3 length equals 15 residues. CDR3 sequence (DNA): TGTGCCAGCAGTTTATCTAGCGGGGGCACCGGGGAGCTGTTTTTT. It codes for CASSLSSGGTGELFF.

CDR3 coding DNA: TGTGCCAGCATCTCAGCCGGACAACTCGAGCAGTACTTC. It is translated as CASISAGQLEQYF. V usage is TRBV28 and J usage is TRBJ2-7, with D maybe TRBD1 (5 bases). The CDR3 consists of 13 residues. Per the germline V gene, CDR1 is MDHEN and CDR2 is SYDVKM. Trimming removed 7 bases from V and 6 bases from J, with 16 bases in between.

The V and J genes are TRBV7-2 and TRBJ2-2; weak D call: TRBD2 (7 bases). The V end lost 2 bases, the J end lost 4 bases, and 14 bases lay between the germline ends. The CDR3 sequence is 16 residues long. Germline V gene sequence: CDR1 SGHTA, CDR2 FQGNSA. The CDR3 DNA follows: TGTGCCAGCAGCTTATTTCGGGGGGCCGGCACCGGGGAGCTGTTTTTT. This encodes CASSLFRGAGTGELFF.

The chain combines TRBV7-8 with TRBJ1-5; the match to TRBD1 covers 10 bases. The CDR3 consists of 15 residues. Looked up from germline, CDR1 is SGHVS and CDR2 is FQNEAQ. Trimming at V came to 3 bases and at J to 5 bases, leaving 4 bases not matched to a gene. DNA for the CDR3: TGTGCCAGCAGCTTTGGGACAGGGGCGGATCAGCCCCAGCATTTT. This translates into CASSFGTGADQPQHF. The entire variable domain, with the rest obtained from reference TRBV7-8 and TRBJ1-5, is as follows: GAGVSQSPRYKVAKRGQDVALRCDPISGHVSLFWYQQALGQGPEFLTYFQNEAQLDKSGLPSDRFFAERPEGSVSTLKIQRTQQEDSAVYLCASSFGTGADQPQHFGDGTRLSIL.

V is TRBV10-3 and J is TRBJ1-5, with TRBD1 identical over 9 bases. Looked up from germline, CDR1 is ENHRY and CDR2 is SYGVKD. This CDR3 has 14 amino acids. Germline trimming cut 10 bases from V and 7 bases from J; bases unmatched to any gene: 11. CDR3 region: CATARQGVFQPQHF. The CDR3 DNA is TGTGCCACAGCCAGACAGGGGGTCTTCCAGCCCCAGCATTTT.

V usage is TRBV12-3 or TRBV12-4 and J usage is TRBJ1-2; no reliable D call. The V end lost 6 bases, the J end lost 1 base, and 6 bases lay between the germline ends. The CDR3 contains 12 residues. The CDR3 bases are TGTGCCAGCAGGGGAAATAACTATGGCTACACCTTC. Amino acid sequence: CASRGNNYGYTF.

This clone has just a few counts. Here the CDR3 reads CASSAGEVGQPQHF. The CDR3 DNA follows: TGTGCCAGCAGCGCCGGGGAGGTAGGTCAGCCCCAGCATTTT. The rearrangement links TRBV2 to TRBJ1-5; D gene uncertain. This CDR3 contains 14 residues. V gave up 6 bases and J gave up 6 bases, with 15 bases separating them. Germline V gene lookup returns CDR1 SNHLY and CDR2 FYNNEI.